This TCR beta chain derives from a study of blood T cells in healthy people across ages. The donors, aged roughly 6 to 90, were healthy Caucasians from Russia. For this clonotype: The antigen remains undetermined.

The CDR3 spans 14 residues. CDR1 is DFQATT and CDR2 is SNEGSKA in the germline V gene (reference sequence). The V segment lost 6 bases and the J segment 2 bases; nucleotides outside the gene matches: 9. The study, taken as a whole, reports: Because donor CMV status was unknown, expanded clonotype changes were possibly confounded. Total diversity from one million sequenced T cells was likely underestimated. In older individuals, TCR beta diversity per million T cells was lower, falling roughly linearly with age.

The second PCR ran about 6 to 11 cycles with a sample-barcoded 5' primer and J-beta primers. MiXCR was run by TCRdb on the 5' RACE reads, yielding one entry per CDR3 protein. This table holds under 2,000,000 distinct CDR3 sequences, 49% found once. This chain uses TRBV20-1 with TRBJ2-5, with 7 positions matching TRBD1. This sequence originates from a middle-aged woman in good health. Source material: blood. The CDR3 loop is CSAVPTGLQETQYF. CDR3 DNA sequence: TGCAGTGCCGTCCCGACAGGGCTGCAAGAGACCCAGTACTTC.